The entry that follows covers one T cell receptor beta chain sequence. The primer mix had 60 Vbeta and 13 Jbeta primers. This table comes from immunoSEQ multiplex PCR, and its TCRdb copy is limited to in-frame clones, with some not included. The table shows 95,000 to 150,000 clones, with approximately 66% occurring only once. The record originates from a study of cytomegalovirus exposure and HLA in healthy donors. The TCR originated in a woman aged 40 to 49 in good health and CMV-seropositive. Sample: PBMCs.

Here the CDR3 reads CASSLGRGYEQYF. The CDR3 bases are TGTGCCAGCAGTTTGGGTAGGGGCTACGAGCAGTACTTC. This rearrangement joins TRBV28 to TRBJ2-7, with D tentatively TRBD1 (5 bases). The CDR3 runs to 13 residues. Trimming took off 3 bases at V and 3 bases at J, with 9 bases between the two ends. Germline V gene sequence: CDR1 MDHEN, CDR2 SYDVKM.